There are a few counts of the clone carrying this T cell receptor (beta chain). Its matching antigen is unknown. The sample is drawn from a study of blood T cells in healthy people across ages. The study, taken as a whole, reports: Measured against age, TCR beta diversity per million T cells decreased in a roughly linear manner.

This CDR3 has 10 residues. Trimming stripped 11 bases from V and 5 bases from J, with 10 bases between. It was with a sample-barcoded 5' primer and a J-beta primer mix that a second PCR of roughly 6 to 12 cycles was run. TCRdb independently ran MiXCR on the 5' RACE reads; one entry per CDR3 protein. Of about a million distinct CDR3 sequences in the sample, roughly 50% were seen once. The chain has TRBV12-3 or TRBV12-4 and TRBJ2-7; a possible D gene is TRBD2 (5 bases). Material: blood. This clonotype originated in a woman aged 55-70 years in good health. The CDR3 protein is CALTRDEQYF. In DNA form, the CDR3 reads TGTGCCCTCACGAGGGACGAGCAGTACTTC.